The rows below give T cell receptor beta chains drawn from one sample of a study of vaccination effects on CD4 cells after COVID-19. Data came from immunoSEQ multiplex PCR; TCRdb stores just in-frame clones and leaves some out. Found here are around 45,000 clones, roughly four fifths of them singletons; the top ten hold approximately 10%. These receptors have no known antigen. The sample was CD4+ T cells from PBMCs cultured with SARS-CoV-2 spike peptides, taken before COVID-19 vaccination. Source of these receptors: a human donor who received a COVID-19 vaccine. Each CDR3 is given with its conserved first and last residue. Fields, in order: J gene, CDR3 length, V gene, D gene, clone size, CDR3 DNA, CDR3 protein. The D gene is left open where the match is weak. Some rows mark clone size as missing; the rest say once, few, many or name a class of expanded clone.

TRBJ2-3 | 11 | TRBV30 | - | - | TGTGCCTGGGGGTACACAGATACGCAGTATTTT | CAWGYTDTQYF
TRBJ2-3 | 14 | TRBV7-7 | - | few | TGTGCCAGCAGCTTACAACCAAACGCGGATACGCAGTATTTT | CASSLQPNADTQYF
TRBJ2-6 | 15 | TRBV27 | - | - | TGTGCCAGCAGTGACCAGGGCTCTGGGGCCAACGTCCTGACTTTC | CASSDQGSGANVLTF
TRBJ2-1 | 13 | TRBV24-1 | - | - | TGTGCCACCAGTGACCCGGTCCCTGGTGAGCAGTTCTTC | CATSDPVPGEQFF
TRBJ1-1 | 12 | TRBV18 | - | - | TGTGCCAGCTCAAAAGGGGAGACTGAAGCTTTCTTT | CASSKGETEAFF
TRBJ1-3 | 13 | TRBV11-2 | - | - | TGTGCCAGCAGGGGGGTATCTGGAAACACCATATATTTT | CASRGVSGNTIYF
TRBJ1-1 | 15 | TRBV27 | TRBD1 | - | TGTGCCAGCAGTTTATATACAGGGGGGAACACTGAAGCTTTCTTT | CASSLYTGGNTEAFF
TRBJ2-2 | 17 | TRBV10-3 | TRBD2 | - | TGTGCCATCAGTGAGTCGAAGACTAGCGTCAACACCGGGGAGCTGTTTTTT | CAISESKTSVNTGELFF
TRBJ2-1 | 15 | TRBV6-5 | TRBD1 | - | TGTGCCAGCAGCTCACTAGGGACAGGGATTAATGAGCAGTTCTTC | CASSSLGTGINEQFF
TRBJ2-5 | 14 | TRBV10-1 | - | - | TGCGCCAGCAGTGAATTCGAGACCGCAGGGACCCAGTACTTC | CASSEFETAGTQYF
TRBJ2-5 | 13 | TRBV18 | - | once | TGTGCCAGCTCACCACAGGGCCCAGAGACCCAGTACTTC | CASSPQGPETQYF
TRBJ1-1 | 15 | TRBV28 | - | - | TGTGCCAGCAGGAGACAGTCGTTGTGGGACACTGAAGCTTTCTTT | CASRRQSLWDTEAFF
TRBJ1-6 | 17 | TRBV28 | - | once | TGTGCCAGCAGTTTGGAGGGGCTGGGCTCCTATAATTCACCCCTCCACTTT | CASSLEGLGSYNSPLHF
TRBJ2-3 | 16 | TRBV6-5 | - | - | TGTGCCAGCAGTTACGGCGCCAGGGTAGCAACAGATACGCAGTATTTT | CASSYGARVATDTQYF
TRBJ1-5 | 14 | TRBV6-5 | - | - | TGTGCCAGCAGAGGGACTCAAAAAAATCAGCCCCAGCATTTT | CASRGTQKNQPQHF
TRBJ2-3 | 14 | TRBV18 | - | - | TGTGCCAGCTCACCACCCGGGGTTCCAGATACGCAGTATTTT | CASSPPGVPDTQYF
TRBJ1-5 | 14 | TRBV6-5 | - | - | TGTGCCAGCAGTTACTCTGCAGGGAATCAGCCCCAGCATTTT | CASSYSAGNQPQHF
TRBJ1-2 | 13 | TRBV3-1/TRBV3-2 | TRBD1 | once | TGTGCCAGCAATACACAGGGGGCCGAGGGCTACACCTTC | CASNTQGAEGYTF